Following are 17 T cell receptor beta chains from one sample sequenced in a study of regulatory T cells in long-lasting Graves disease. Time point specified: newly diagnosed GD, antithyroid drugs for less than 3 months. Extracted RNA from PBMCs served as the source of the TCR library. CDR3 regions were amplified by Arm-PCR using iRepertoire HTBI primers to build TCR beta libraries. MiXCR was run by TCRdb on the multiplex PCR reads, yielding one entry per CDR3 protein. The sample carries 510,000 or so distinct CDR3 sequences, around 12% recorded once. Separately, the same data were catalogued under a study of T cells in Graves' hyperthyroidism and ophthalmopathy.

The sample consisted of peripheral blood mononuclear cells (PBMCs), taken at new diagnosis, from a patient treated with antithyroid drugs. The receptors were gathered from a woman between 25 and 40 years old with Graves disease.

This clonotype was counted many times. CDR3 region: CASTKPTGVRTEAFF. As DNA, the CDR3 is TGTGCCAGCACCAAACCGACAGGGGTACGAACTGAAGCTTTCTTT. The gene calls are TRBV28 and TRBJ1-1; 8 bases are a match to TRBD1. The V gene end was trimmed by 7 bases and the J gene end by 5 bases; junction bases not matched to a gene: 12. The CDR3 covers 15 residues. The germline CDR1 and CDR2 sequences are MDHEN and SYDVKM.

This clonotype was observed a handful of times. The V gene is TRBV15, the J gene TRBJ2-3; the D is unclear. The CDR3 is 15 amino acids. CDR1 is LNHNV, CDR2 YYDKDF, per germline (reference sequence). Trimming left V 5 bases short and J 0 bases short, with 12 bases between. The CDR3 region is CATSSLFRSTDTQYF. In DNA, the CDR3 is TGTGCCACCAGCTCCCTCTTCCGAAGCACAGATACGCAGTATTTT.

The sample holds many counts of this clonotype. The rearrangement uses TRBV12-3 or TRBV12-4 and TRBJ2-7; 8 bases are a match to TRBD1. This CDR3 comprises 13 residues. V trimming: 6 bases; J trimming: 2 bases; junction bases outside the gene matches: 3. The CDR3 DNA sequence: TGTGCCAGCAGCTCAGGGGGCCCCTACGAGCAGTACTTC. It yields the protein CASSSGGPYEQYF.

This clonotype was picked up a small number of times. V is TRBV29-1 and J is TRBJ2-1; 13 bases match TRBD2. J was trimmed by 9 bases and V by 0 bases; bases with no gene match: 11. CDR3 length: 17 residues. The germline gives CDR1 SQVTM, CDR2 ANQGSEA. The DNA for the CDR3 is TGCAGCGTTGAAGATCTAGGCACTAGCGGGAGGGTGGGTGAGCAGTTCTTC. The encoded protein is CSVEDLGTSGRVGEQFF.

With respect to this clonotype: A read error may explain this, as a much larger clone is one base away. V usage is TRBV11-2 and J usage is TRBJ2-5; 9 nucleotides agree with TRBD2. This CDR3 region has 16 residues. The germline V gene encodes CDR1 SGHAT and CDR2 FQNNGV. V shed 5 bases, J shed 4 bases, and the junction held 11 bases outside the gene matches. This CDR3 reads CASSRQAAGGVETQYF. For the CDR3, the DNA is TGTGCCAGCAGCCGACAGGCAGCGGGAGGTGTAGAGACCCAGTACTTC. The complete variable domain, with remaining parts taken from reference TRBV11-2 and TRBJ2-5, reads EAGVAQSPRYKIIEKRQSVAFWCNPISGHATLYWYQQILGQGPKLLIQFQNNGVVDDSQLPKDRFSAERLKGVDSTLKIQPAKLEDSAVYLCASSRQAAGGVETQYFGPGTRLLVL.

The chain carries TRBV4-2 and TRBJ2-7; tentatively, D is TRBD1 (5 bases). The germline CDR1 and CDR2 sequences are LGHNA and YNFKEQ. The CDR3 contains 12 residues. Trimming cost V 3 bases and J 9 bases, with 12 bases left between them. The CDR3 spells CASSQQGGLQYF. CDR3 DNA: TGTGCCAGCAGCCAGCAGGGTGGCCTGCAGTACTTC.

The rearrangement joins TRBV6-2 or TRBV6-3 to TRBJ2-2; TRBD1 agrees at 7 bases. This CDR3 is 17 amino acids long. Germline loops: CDR1 MNHEY, CDR2 SVGEGT. V was pared by 0 bases and J by 3 bases, with 7 bases of the junction left unmatched. The DNA of the CDR3 is TGTGCCAGCAGTTACTCGAGACAGGGAGCCGACACCGGGGAGCTGTTTTTT. This gives the protein CASSYSRQGADTGELFF.

This clonotype was counted at least ten times. This rearrangement joins TRBV2 to TRBJ2-1; 11 nucleotides align to TRBD2. CDR1 is SNHLY and CDR2 is FYNNEI in the germline V gene. Trimming removed 7 bases from V and 4 bases from J; junction bases left unmatched: 6. CDR3 length: 15 residues. The CDR3 DNA sequence: TGTGCCAGCATTCCGACTAGCGGGACGTACAATGAGCAGTTCTTC. Protein product: CASIPTSGTYNEQFF.

In its sample, this clonotype was seen a few times. The conserved phenylalanine or tryptophan normally closing the CDR3 is absent here, so this likely arose from a read error. J is TRBJ1-1 and V is TRBV20-1; maybe TRBD1 (5 bases). Trimming left V 5 bases short and J 7 bases short, with 11 bases between. The CDR3 length is 11 residues. CDR1 and CDR2 (germline): DFQATT, SNEGSKA (reference sequence). CDR3 DNA: TGCAGTGCTCGGAGGGGATTTGAAGCTTTCCTT. Residues: CSARRGFEAFL.

This clonotype was detected many times. The chain combines TRBV13 with TRBJ2-2, with a weak D call TRBD1 (6 bases). The germline V and J ends were trimmed by 5 bases and 8 bases, with 9 bases remaining between them. Germline CDR1 PRHDT, CDR2 FYEKMQ (reference sequence). The CDR3 is 12 amino acids. As DNA, the CDR3 is TGTGCCAGCAGCGCCGGACAGGGGGAGCTGTTTTTT. It specifies CASSAGQGELFF.

This clonotype was recorded many times. V usage is TRBV10-3 and J usage is TRBJ1-1; D remains unclear. V was cut by 2 bases and J by 2 bases, with 12 bases left in between. The CDR3 totals 15 residues. Germline V gene sequence: CDR1 ENHRY, CDR2 SYGVKD. CDR3 residues: CAISEGERPNTEAFF. For the CDR3, the DNA is TGTGCCATCAGTGAGGGGGAAAGACCCAACACTGAAGCTTTCTTT.

This clonotype occurred many times. This chain connects TRBV27 to TRBJ2-1, with a tentative D call TRBD1 (6 bases). Germline V gene data show CDR1 as MNHEY and CDR2 as SMNVEV (reference sequence). The CDR3 has 13 amino acids. With 1 base removed from V and 7 bases from J, the gap between germline ends came to 8 bases. CDR3 sequence (DNA): TGTGCCAGCAGTTTATTCAGGGGTAATGAGCAGTTCTTC. Translation gives CASSLFRGNEQFF.

This clonotype was counted between two and nine times. This chain connects TRBV7-3 to TRBJ2-1, with D possibly being TRBD1 (5 bases). V lost 9 bases and J 5 bases, leaving 14 bases between the germline ends. CDR1 is SGHTA and CDR2 is FQGTGA in the germline V gene. The CDR3 loop spans 13 amino acids. CDR3 sequence: CASNPTVDNEQFF. The CDR3 nucleotides read TGTGCCAGTAACCCGACAGTTGACAATGAGCAGTTCTTC.

This clonotype was found a few times. The V and J genes are TRBV7-3 and TRBJ2-1; 11 nucleotides line up with TRBD2. The CDR3 runs 14 residues. Germline-derived CDR1 and CDR2 are SGHTA and FQGTGA. V was clipped by 0 bases and J by 9 bases; unmatched bases: 1. CDR3 bases: TGTGCCAGCAGCTTAACTGGGACTAGCGGTGAGCAGTTCTTC. Translating it yields CASSLTGTSGEQFF.

The V call is TRBV6-2 or TRBV6-3, the J call TRBJ2-3; D perhaps matches TRBD1 (6 bases). This CDR3 region has 15 residues. Trimming took 0 bases from V and 7 from J, leaving 14 bases between them. CDR1 is MNHEY, CDR2 SVGEGT, per germline. CDR3 region: CASSYSDRSGNTQYF. In nucleotides, the CDR3 is TGTGCCAGCAGTTACTCTGACAGGTCTGGCAATACGCAGTATTTT.

The chain joins TRBV7-2 to TRBJ2-3; TRBD2 matches 10 bases. Germline loops: CDR1 SGHTA, CDR2 FQGNSA. This CDR3 region has 16 residues. V lost 5 bases and J lost 3; bases outside the gene matches: 8. CDR3 sequence (DNA): TGTGCCAGCAGCCCTCCACTAGCGGGGAGAACAGATACGCAGTATTTT. Translated, it gives CASSPPLAGRTDTQYF.

CDR3 nucleotides: TGTGCCAGCAGACTCTCCGGGGACAATGAGCAGTTCTTC. Protein product: CASRLSGDNEQFF. The J gene is TRBJ2-1, the V gene TRBV27, with D possibly TRBD2 on 5 matching bases. Looked up from germline, CDR1 is MNHEY and CDR2 is SMNVEV (reference sequence). V gave up 6 bases and J gave up 5 bases, with 11 bases separating them. The CDR3 totals 13 residues.